The next 2 T cell receptor beta chains were all read from a single sample in a study of cytomegalovirus exposure and HLA in healthy donors. Primers: 60 Vbeta forward and 13 Jbeta reverse. Repertoires were generated with immunoSEQ multiplex PCR, while TCRdb's copy carries only in-frame clones and drops some. The sample has 200,000 or so clones; roughly 84% are singletons. Sequenced input: PBMCs. The receptors here all came from a boy younger than 18 in good health and CMV-seronegative.

CDR3 sequence: CASSSDSSYEQYF. In DNA, the CDR3 is TGCGCCAGCAGTTCGGACTCCTCCTACGAGCAGTACTTC. The chain is built from TRBV5-1 and TRBJ2-5; maybe TRBD2 (5 bases). The tail of the sequence fits TRBJ2-7 better, so the J call may be wrong. This CDR3 is built from 13 residues. Germline CDR1 reads SGHRS; CDR2 reads YFSETQ.

This clone was seen more than once but under ten times. The CDR3 nucleotides are TGTGCCAGCGACGGGGGAGTAGCCAAAAACATTCAGTACTTC. It is translated as CASDGGVAKNIQYF. The rearrangement joins TRBV5-6 to TRBJ2-4; possible D gene TRBD2, 6 bases. Germline CDR1 reads SGHDT; CDR2 reads YYEEEE. The CDR3 covers 14 residues. The germline V and J ends were trimmed by 7 bases and 0 bases, with 11 bases remaining between them.